The rows below give T cell receptor beta chains drawn from one sample of a study of cytomegalovirus exposure and HLA in healthy donors. Clones were read by immunoSEQ multiplex PCR, and TCRdb kept only the in-frame ones, dropping some. The sample has 95,000 to 150,000 clones; about four fifths are singletons. The sequenced material came from PBMCs. The receptors derive from a woman in her thirties or forties in good health and CMV-seropositive. The CDR3 runs from the conserved cysteine through the conserved F or W. A D gene is named only where the DNA matches it firmly. Some rows mark clone size as missing; the rest say once, few, many or name a class of expanded clone.

TRBJ2-1 TRBV7-9 TRBD2 NA CASSLRTSVYNEQFF TGTGCCAGCAGCTTGCGGACTAGCGTATACAATGAGCAGTTCTTC
TRBJ2-5 TRBV7-9 TRBD2 NA CASSDGLAGGPGETQYF TGTGCCAGCAGCGACGGACTAGCGGGAGGGCCAGGGGAGACCCAGTACTTC
TRBJ2-7 TRBV19 NA few CASSISGSGYEQYF TGTGCCAGTAGTATTTCCGGGAGCGGTTACGAGCAGTACTTC
TRBJ1-4 TRBV30 NA NA CAWTMAGGNEKLFF TGTGCCTGGACCATGGCGGGAGGTAATGAAAAACTGTTTTTT
TRBJ2-1 TRBV18 NA NA CASYSAARGTTYNEQFF TGTGCCAGCTATTCCGCGGCCCGTGGTACGACCTACAATGAGCAGTTCTTC
TRBJ1-2 TRBV9 NA NA CASSVEGVDGYTF TGTGCCAGCAGCGTAGAAGGGGTCGATGGCTACACCTTC
TRBJ2-1 TRBV7-9 NA NA CAGNRDTYNEQFF TGTGCCGGAAACCGGGACACCTACAATGAGCAGTTCTTC
TRBJ2-1 TRBV4-3 NA NA CASSQGPPRVGNEQFF TGCGCCAGCAGCCAAGGCCCCCCCCGGGTCGGCAATGAGCAGTTCTTC
TRBJ2-5 TRBV4-1 NA NA CASSHRVAQETQYF TGCGCCAGCAGCCACAGGGTGGCCCAAGAGACCCAGTACTTC
TRBJ2-1 TRBV4-3 TRBD2 once CASSFGLARNNEQFF TGCGCCAGCAGCTTTGGACTAGCGCGGAACAATGAGCAGTTCTTC
TRBJ2-1 TRBV6-1 NA once CASSVKPQGISYNEQFF TGTGCCAGCAGTGTTAAACCCCAGGGAATCTCCTACAATGAGCAGTTCTTC
TRBJ2-1 TRBV5-4 TRBD2 NA CASSLSLAGVSYNEQFF TGTGCCAGCAGCTTAAGTCTAGCGGGAGTTTCCTACAATGAGCAGTTCTTC
TRBJ2-7 TRBV7-8 TRBD1 few CASSPGQGVDYEQYF TGTGCCAGCAGCCCGGGACAGGGGGTAGACTACGAGCAGTACTTC
TRBJ2-7 TRBV6-5 NA NA CASSSSGLYEQYF TGTGCCAGCAGTTCCTCGGGCCTCTACGAGCAGTACTTC
TRBJ1-4 TRBV28 TRBD1 NA CASRTPGTAGGKLFF TGTGCCAGCAGGACCCCGGGGACAGCGGGTGGGAAACTGTTTTTT
TRBJ2-7 TRBV9 TRBD2 once CASSVVGTSAYEQYF TGTGCCAGCAGCGTAGTGGGGACTAGCGCCTACGAGCAGTACTTC
TRBJ1-5 TRBV19 TRBD1 NA CATGGVLRGQPQHF TGTGCGACAGGGGGGGTTTTGCGAGGTCAGCCCCAGCATTTT
TRBJ2-1 TRBV4-1 TRBD2 NA CASSQGTSGILEQFF TGCGCCAGCAGCCAGGGGACTAGCGGGATCCTTGAGCAGTTCTTC
TRBJ2-7 TRBV7-9 NA NA CASSPQRALSYEQYF TGTGCCAGCAGCCCTCAGCGGGCCCTGTCCTACGAGCAGTACTTC
TRBJ1-2 TRBV27 NA NA CASSTQTPPYGYTF TGTGCCAGCAGTACCCAGACACCTCCCTATGGCTACACCTTC
TRBJ2-7 TRBV5-1 NA few CASSLDPAGVIGEQYF TGCGCCAGCAGCTTGGATCCAGCAGGGGTGATAGGGGAGCAGTACTTC
TRBJ2-7 TRBV9 TRBD2 NA CASGGAGVGGEQYF TGTGCCAGCGGGGGAGCGGGAGTAGGAGGCGAGCAGTACTTC
TRBJ2-3 TRBV6-6 NA NA CASSYGGGLSTDTQYF TGTGCCAGCAGTTACGGTGGTGGACTCAGCACAGATACGCAGTATTTT
TRBJ1-2 TRBV11-3 NA NA CASSSGYYGYTF TGTGCCAGCAGCTCAGGGTACTATGGCTACACCTTC
TRBJ2-7 TRBV6-1 TRBD1 NA CASKGDRSSYEQYF TGTGCCAGCAAAGGGGACAGAAGCTCCTACGAGCAGTACTTC
TRBJ2-1 TRBV27 TRBD2 NA CASSPGLAGLGQFF TGTGCCAGCAGCCCGGGACTAGCGGGCCTCGGGCAGTTCTTC
TRBJ2-1 TRBV15 TRBD2 NA CATSITGSGRAEQFF TGTGCCACCAGCATCACAGGTAGCGGGAGGGCCGAGCAGTTCTTC
TRBJ1-2 TRBV6-5 NA NA CASSPDRKGYTF TGTGCCAGCAGTCCGGACAGAAAAGGCTACACCTTC
TRBJ2-2 TRBV7-2 TRBD1 NA CASSFLQGATGELFF TGTGCCAGCAGCTTTCTCCAGGGGGCTACCGGGGAGCTGTTTTTT
TRBJ2-5 TRBV5-4 NA NA CASSFDGLLQETQYF TGTGCCAGCAGCTTTGACGGGTTATTGCAAGAGACCCAGTACTTC
TRBJ2-7 TRBV9 NA few CASSVSGTNYEQYF TGTGCCAGCAGCGTGTCCGGGACAAACTACGAGCAGTACTTC
TRBJ2-7 TRBV7-8 NA NA CASSLRVRGPSYEQYF TGTGCCAGCAGCTTAAGAGTCCGCGGGCCGTCCTACGAGCAGTACTTC
TRBJ1-1 TRBV5-1 TRBD1 NA CASSQDRVNTEAFF TGCGCCAGCAGCCAAGACAGGGTGAACACTGAAGCTTTCTTT